The rows below give T cell receptor beta chains drawn from one sample of a study of cytomegalovirus exposure and HLA in healthy donors. Clones were read by immunoSEQ multiplex PCR, and TCRdb kept only the in-frame ones, dropping some. The sample has roughly 100,000 clones, more than 85% seen once. Sequences were obtained from PBMCs. These receptor sequences come from a woman between 18 and 30 years old in good health and CMV-seropositive. CDR3s include the opening cysteine and the closing phenylalanine or tryptophan. Each record gives: V gene, clone size, CDR3 length, D gene, J gene, CDR3 protein, CDR3 DNA. D genes are given only for firm matches. Size tells how often a clone was seen (once, few, many) or the class of an expanded clone, and some rows leave it out.

TRBV11-2	once	15	NA	TRBJ2-1	CASSTSWSSYNEQFF	TGTGCCAGCAGCACTTCGTGGAGCTCCTACAATGAGCAGTTCTTC
TRBV5-4	NA	14	NA	TRBJ2-5	CASSQRTGRGTQYF	TGTGCCAGCAGCCAGAGAACAGGGAGGGGGACCCAGTACTTC
TRBV13	few	14	TRBD2	TRBJ2-3	CASSFAGGDDTQYF	TGTGCCAGCAGCTTTGCGGGAGGGGATGATACGCAGTATTTT
TRBV4-1	NA	14	TRBD1	TRBJ1-2	CASSQGDRGRGYTF	TGCGCCAGCAGCCAAGGGGACAGGGGGCGCGGCTACACCTTC
TRBV11-2	NA	16	NA	TRBJ2-1	CASSLVRGSSYNEQFF	TGTGCCAGCAGCTTAGTCCGTGGCAGCTCCTACAATGAGCAGTTCTTC
TRBV6-5	NA	15	NA	TRBJ1-4	CASSPYRTTNEKLFF	TGTGCCAGCAGTCCCTACAGAACAACTAATGAAAAACTGTTTTTT
TRBV29-1	NA	13	NA	TRBJ2-5	CSVGQAPQETQYF	TGCAGCGTTGGACAGGCCCCACAAGAGACCCAGTACTTC
TRBV30	NA	15	NA	TRBJ2-3	CARRGRTTATDTQYF	TGTGCCCGGAGGGGGCGGACGACCGCCACAGATACGCAGTATTTT
TRBV18	NA	16	TRBD1	TRBJ1-2	CASSPSTGTGTMVYTF	TGTGCCAGCTCACCATCGACCGGGACAGGGACTATGGTCTACACCTTC
TRBV14	NA	16	TRBD1	TRBJ2-7	CASSPDRGRAVYEQYF	TGTGCCAGCAGCCCCGACAGGGGCCGGGCTGTCTACGAGCAGTACTTC
TRBV21-1	NA	13	NA	TRBJ1-1	CASSKVPGSEAFF	TGTGCCAGCAGCAAAGTCCCGGGGTCTGAAGCTTTCTTT
TRBV5-4	NA	14	NA	TRBJ1-5	CASSRDGMNQPQHF	TGTGCCAGCAGCCGCGACGGGATGAATCAGCCCCAGCATTTT
TRBV14	NA	15	TRBD2	TRBJ2-1	CASSQGLAGGNEQFF	TGTGCCAGCAGCCAAGGACTAGCGGGGGGCAATGAGCAGTTCTTC
TRBV5-4	few	11	NA	TRBJ2-2	CASQMEGELFF	TGTGCCAGCCAAATGGAGGGGGAGCTGTTTTTT
TRBV4-1	NA	16	TRBD2	TRBJ2-1	CASSQGLAGAYNEQFF	TGCGCCAGCAGTCAGGGACTAGCGGGGGCGTACAATGAGCAGTTCTTC
TRBV18	NA	16	NA	TRBJ2-1	CASSPFRGSSYNEQFF	TGTGCCAGCTCACCCTTCCGGGGTAGCTCCTACAATGAGCAGTTCTTC
TRBV7-9	NA	18	TRBD1	TRBJ1-2	CASSPLAGQGTSRYGYTF	TGTGCCAGCAGCCCCCTGGCGGGACAGGGGACCTCACGGTATGGCTACACCTTC
TRBV18	NA	15	NA	TRBJ2-3	CASSPKFRNTDTQYF	TGTGCCAGCTCACCAAAATTCAGAAACACAGATACGCAGTATTTT
TRBV18	NA	15	NA	TRBJ2-7	CASSPPLTSMSEQYF	TGTGCCAGCTCACCGCCCTTAACTAGTATGAGCGAGCAGTACTTC
TRBV2	NA	14	NA	TRBJ2-1	CASLGGGLYNEQFF	TGTGCCAGCCTCGGCGGGGGCCTCTACAATGAGCAGTTCTTC
TRBV5-6	NA	16	TRBD1	TRBJ1-2	CASSEGTGDHNYGYTF	TGTGCCAGCAGCGAGGGGACAGGAGATCATAACTATGGCTACACCTTC
TRBV5-1	once	14	NA	TRBJ2-1	CASSLGGVYNEQFF	TGCGCCAGCAGCTTGGGCGGGGTCTACAATGAGCAGTTCTTC
TRBV27	NA	16	TRBD1	TRBJ1-1	CASSHRTGTAVTEAFF	TGTGCCAGCAGCCACCGTACCGGGACAGCGGTTACTGAAGCTTTCTTT
TRBV7-9	NA	15	NA	TRBJ1-6	CASSLALAFNSPLHF	TGTGCCAGCAGCTTAGCTTTGGCATTTAATTCACCCCTCCACTTT
TRBV6-5	NA	15	TRBD2	TRBJ2-7	CASSYGAGGTYEQYF	TGTGCCAGCAGTTACGGGGCGGGAGGTACCTACGAGCAGTACTTC
TRBV28	NA	16	TRBD2	TRBJ2-1	CASTPRVAGGYNEQFF	TGTGCCAGCACCCCTCGGGTAGCGGGAGGGTACAATGAGCAGTTCTTC
TRBV12-5	NA	18	NA	TRBJ1-2	CASGLVSPLWDKNYGYTF	TGTGCTAGTGGTTTGGTAAGCCCGCTATGGGACAAGAACTATGGCTACACCTTC
TRBV27	NA	12	NA	TRBJ2-1	CASSRPGGEEFF	TGTGCCAGCAGTCGCCCGGGCGGGGAGGAGTTCTTC
TRBV9	many	13	NA	TRBJ1-2	CASSPRQTYGYTF	TGTGCCAGCAGCCCTCGACAGACATATGGCTACACCTTC
TRBV7-2	NA	13	TRBD1	TRBJ1-2	CASTRDRAAGYTF	TGTGCCAGCACACGGGACAGGGCTGCTGGCTACACCTTC
TRBV11-2	NA	13	NA	TRBJ2-1	CASSAALGYEQFF	TGTGCCAGCAGCGCCGCACTAGGCTATGAGCAGTTCTTC
TRBV18	NA	15	TRBD1	TRBJ2-2	CASSPAGQGTGELFF	TGTGCCAGCTCCCCTGCTGGACAGGGCACCGGGGAGCTGTTTTTT
TRBV7-7	NA	14	TRBD1	TRBJ2-5	CASSIGTGQETQYF	TGTGCTAGCAGCATCGGGACAGGTCAAGAGACCCAGTACTTC
TRBV5-1	NA	17	TRBD1	TRBJ2-7	CASSPREGRTGVNEQYF	TGCGCCAGCAGCCCACGAGAAGGAAGGACAGGGGTCAACGAGCAGTACTTC
TRBV7-9	NA	16	TRBD2	TRBJ2-1	CASSPTGGRTYNEQFF	TGTGCCAGCAGCCCAACGGGAGGCCGCACGTACAATGAGCAGTTCTTC
TRBV9	once	15	NA	TRBJ1-4	CASSPQATTNEKLFF	TGTGCCAGCAGCCCCCAGGCTACAACTAATGAAAAACTGTTTTTT
TRBV5-1	NA	14	NA	TRBJ2-7	CATSRREAAYEQYF	TGCGCCACTTCAAGGAGGGAGGCCGCCTACGAGCAGTACTTC
TRBV27	NA	14	NA	TRBJ2-7	CASSLSGQGKKQYF	TGTGCCAGCAGTTTATCTGGCCAGGGCAAAAAGCAGTACTTC
TRBV5-1	NA	13	NA	TRBJ2-7	CASSFNRAYEQYF	TGCGCCAGCAGCTTTAACAGGGCCTACGAGCAGTACTTC
TRBV2	NA	15	NA	TRBJ2-3	CASKPSARSTDTQYF	TGTGCCAGCAAACCCAGCGCACGTTCCACAGATACGCAGTATTTT
TRBV2	NA	13	NA	TRBJ1-4	CASSGLPNEKLFF	TGTGCCAGCAGTGGACTACCCAATGAAAAACTGTTTTTT
TRBV5-1	once	13	NA	TRBJ2-5	CASSSRYQETQYF	TGCGCCAGCAGTAGCAGATACCAAGAGACCCAGTACTTC
TRBV5-1	NA	14	NA	TRBJ1-1	CASNWAGMNTEAFF	TGCGCCAGCAATTGGGCAGGCATGAACACTGAAGCTTTCTTT
TRBV5-8	NA	14	TRBD1	TRBJ1-5	CASSLGTGGQPQHF	TGTGCCAGCAGCTTGGGGACAGGTGGTCAGCCCCAGCATTTT
TRBV6-6	NA	16	NA	TRBJ1-5	CASSYGRVFSNQPQHF	TGTGCCAGCAGTTACGGGCGGGTCTTTAGCAATCAGCCCCAGCATTTT
TRBV15	NA	20	TRBD1	TRBJ2-1	CATSRESKGRSKGAHNEQFF	TGTGCCACCAGCAGAGAATCCAAGGGGCGCAGCAAGGGGGCCCACAATGAGCAGTTCTTC
TRBV5-1	NA	14	NA	TRBJ2-7	CASSLVTGSYEQYF	TGCGCCAGCAGCTTGGTCACGGGCTCCTACGAGCAGTACTTC
TRBV10-3	NA	14	NA	TRBJ1-6	CAISETPYNSPLHF	TGTGCCATCAGTGAGACACCTTATAATTCACCCCTCCACTTT
TRBV15	NA	15	TRBD2	TRBJ2-3	CATRAGGGSTDTQYF	TGTGCCACCAGAGCGGGAGGAGGAAGCACAGATACGCAGTATTTT
TRBV10-1	NA	14	NA	TRBJ1-1	CASSVGRVNTEAFF	TGCGCCAGCAGTGTGGGCAGGGTGAACACTGAAGCTTTCTTT
TRBV12-5	NA	14	NA	TRBJ2-7	CATLRGKGTYEQYF	TGTGCTACCCTTAGAGGGAAAGGTACCTACGAGCAGTACTTC
TRBV19	few	14	TRBD1	TRBJ2-7	CASSDPIRGSEQYF	TGTGCCAGTAGCGACCCGATCAGGGGGAGTGAGCAGTACTTC
TRBV28	NA	13	TRBD1	TRBJ1-2	CASSLRQGHGYTF	TGTGCCAGCAGTTTGAGACAGGGCCATGGCTACACCTTC